The entry below describes one TCR beta chain. This clone was recorded a few times. Its antigen remains unidentified. Base qualities are not at hand, and no much larger clone is one base apart. None of the patients whose archived tumor blocks were used had received neoadjuvant therapy prior to resection. In the preserved-tissue arm of the study, some 30 surgical resection samples from approximately 24 previously untreated pancreatic ductal adenocarcinoma patients were used. For the resection arm, ten 5-micron curls of FFPE tumor adjacent to the multiplex immunohistochemistry slide were used for DNA extraction. V loses 7 bases, J loses 4 bases, and the germline ends lie 22 bases apart. CDR1 and CDR2 were assigned from the germline V gene as SGDLS and YYNGEE. The CDR3 covers 16 residues, taking in both the cysteine and the phenylalanine. The sequence is cut down to CDR3 DNA, 48 bases in frame from base 1.

The immunoSEQ Assay at Adaptive Biotechnologies was used to immunosequence TCRbeta CDR3 regions from the extracted DNA. The original pipeline was this. To measure the absolute abundance of each unique TCRbeta CDR3, the sequences were collapsed and filtered. Clonality was calculated as 1 minus Pielou's evenness, using only productive in-frame rearrangements. Regional overlap was evaluated by tracking the top 100 nucleotide rearrangements across paired samples, and paired versus unrelated samples were compared using the Morisita index. The immunoSEQ Rearrangement Details tool was used to assess whether nucleotide rearrangements converged onto identical amino acid sequences. Drawn from immuneACCESS, this table holds only the in-frame rearrangements with V and J called that TCRdb kept. Clones are partly lost; checked studies trace under half to an unresolved V gene and leave the rest unexplained. That table gives V, J and clone size, and the DNA gave D and trimming. This sample is represented by roughly 2,500 clones; more than 40% of them were singletons. About 6% of the sample lies in the top ten.

This specimen belongs to a study of CXCR4 blockade with PD-1 therapy in pancreatic cancer (dated by TCRdb to 2018 to 2020). Broadly, across the study: The study combined multiplex immunohistochemistry and TCRbeta immunosequencing of resected pancreatic ductal adenocarcinoma with ex vivo slice culture testing PD-1 and CXCR4 blockade. To assess intratumoral heterogeneity, two geographically distinct regions from each of 5 to 7 tumors were TCR-sequenced.

The paper's findings and limits, for the study overall: Although tumors showed clonal expansion, with a mean productive clonality of 0.14 compared with roughly 0.05 in healthy blood, clonality was not correlated with survival. Because only TCRbeta chains were sequenced, true antigen-specificity overlap among the convergent dominant clones remained unconfirmed, awaiting paired alpha-beta single-cell sequencing. A strong correlation was found between the frequency of an amino acid clone and the number of distinct nucleotide rearrangements encoding that clone, which suggests convergent selection driven by common tumor antigens.

The receptor comes from a human donor with pancreatic ductal adenocarcinoma. The specimen was tumor tissue. The receptor chain draws on TRBV9 and TRBJ2-3, with the D segment identity uncertain. CDR3 region: CASGARVTNRADTQYF. The DNA sequence reads TGTGCCAGCGGCGCAAGGGTTACAAACCGGGCAGATACGCAGTATTTT. Supplemented by the reference TRBV9 and TRBJ2-3 proteins around the CDR3, the complete variable domain is DSGVTQTPKHLITATGQRVTLRCSPRSGDLSVYWYQQSLDQGLQFLIQYYNGEERAKGNILERFSAQQFPDLHSELNLSSLELGDSALYFCASGARVTNRADTQYFGPGTRLTVL.